The 5 T cell receptor beta chains below come from one sample, sequenced in a study of identical twins. A single record per CDR3 protein comes from TCRdb applying MiXCR to the 5' RACE reads. The profile shows a few hundred thousand distinct CDR3 sequences, 20% to 30% of them singletons. In addition, the sample was reused for a study of T cells expressing NK-cell markers.

What was sequenced was CD4+ T cells sorted from blood. Source of these receptors: a woman younger than 35 in good health.

This clonotype showed up many times. This chain uses TRBV12-3 or TRBV12-4 with TRBJ2-3; 10 bases match TRBD2. V lost 5 bases, J lost 0 bases, and 5 bases stayed unmatched. This CDR3 contains 16 residues. This CDR3 is CASSPLLAGSTDTQYF. CDR3 nucleotides: TGTGCCAGCAGTCCATTACTAGCGGGGAGCACAGATACGCAGTATTTT.

This clonotype showed up just a few times. The chain combines TRBV6-1 with TRBJ2-1; D is possibly TRBD2 (6 bases). Germline CDR1 reads MNHNS; CDR2 reads SASEGT. The CDR3 is 15 residues long. With 6 bases removed from V and 0 bases from J, the gap between germline ends came to 12 bases. CDR3 coding DNA: TGTGCCAGCAGAGGAACTAGCCTCTCCTACAATGAGCAGTTCTTC. This sequence encodes CASRGTSLSYNEQFF.

This clonotype was counted between two and nine times. The chain is built from TRBV10-3 and TRBJ2-7, with 9 bases matching TRBD1. The CDR3 is 15 amino acids. In germline, CDR1 is ENHRY, CDR2 SYGVKD. With V trimmed by 7 bases and J by 3 bases, 10 bases remained unmatched. CDR3 sequence reads: CAINQPGTGHYEQYF. For the CDR3, the DNA is TGTGCCATCAACCAACCCGGGACAGGGCACTACGAGCAGTACTTC.

The gene calls are TRBV20-1 and TRBJ1-2, with D possibly matching TRBD1 (6 bases). The germline V gene has CDR1 DFQATT and CDR2 SNEGSKA (reference sequence). The V end was cut by 6 bases, the J end by 6 bases, with 14 bases between. The CDR3 loop spans 12 amino acids. This CDR3 is CSARGESDGYTF. CDR3 DNA sequence: TGCAGTGCGAGGGGGGAATCCGATGGCTACACCTTC.

The genes are TRBV20-1 and TRBJ2-7, with 13 bases that match TRBD2. Germline CDR1 DFQATT, CDR2 SNEGSKA (reference sequence). The CDR3 covers 18 residues. The V segment lost 1 base and the J segment 7 bases; nucleotides outside the gene matches: 16. The CDR3 protein is CSARVRYSGLAGEREQYF. Written as DNA, the CDR3 is TGCAGTGCTAGAGTTAGATACTCCGGACTAGCGGGAGAAAGAGAGCAGTACTTC.